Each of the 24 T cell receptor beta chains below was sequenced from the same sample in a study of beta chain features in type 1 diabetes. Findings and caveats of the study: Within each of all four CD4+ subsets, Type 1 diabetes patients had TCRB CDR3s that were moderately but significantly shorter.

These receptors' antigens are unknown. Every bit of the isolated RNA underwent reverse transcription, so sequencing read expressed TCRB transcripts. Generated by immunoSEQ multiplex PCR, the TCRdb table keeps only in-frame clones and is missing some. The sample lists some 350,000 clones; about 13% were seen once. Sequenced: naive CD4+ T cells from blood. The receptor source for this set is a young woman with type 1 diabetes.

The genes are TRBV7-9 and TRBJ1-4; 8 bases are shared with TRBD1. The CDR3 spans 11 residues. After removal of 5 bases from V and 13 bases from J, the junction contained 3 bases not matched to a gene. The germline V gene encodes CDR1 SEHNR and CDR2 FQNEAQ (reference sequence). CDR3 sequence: CASSPGTGLFF. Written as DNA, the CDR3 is TGTGCCAGCAGCCCCGGGACAGGACTGTTTTTT.

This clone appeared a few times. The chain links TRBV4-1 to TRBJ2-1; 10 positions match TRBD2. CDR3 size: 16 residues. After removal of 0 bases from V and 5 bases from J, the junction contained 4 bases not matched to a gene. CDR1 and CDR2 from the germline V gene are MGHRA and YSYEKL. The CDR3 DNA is TGCGCCAGCAGCCAAGATCGACTAGCGGGCAACAATGAGCAGTTCTTC. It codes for CASSQDRLAGNNEQFF.

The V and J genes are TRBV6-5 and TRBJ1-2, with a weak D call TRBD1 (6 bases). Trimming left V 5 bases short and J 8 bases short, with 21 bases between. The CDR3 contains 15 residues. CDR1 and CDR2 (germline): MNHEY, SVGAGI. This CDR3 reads CASSPRDRPLGGYTF. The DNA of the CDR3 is TGTGCCAGCAGTCCCCGCGACAGGCCTCTGGGCGGCTACACCTTC.

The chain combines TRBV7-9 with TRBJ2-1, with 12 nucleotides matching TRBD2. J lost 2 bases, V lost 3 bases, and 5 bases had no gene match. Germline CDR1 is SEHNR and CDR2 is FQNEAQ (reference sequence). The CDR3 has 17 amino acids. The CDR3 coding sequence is TGTGCCAGCAGCTTGACCTCTAGCGGGAGGGCCTACAATGAGCAGTTCTTC. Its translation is CASSLTSSGRAYNEQFF.

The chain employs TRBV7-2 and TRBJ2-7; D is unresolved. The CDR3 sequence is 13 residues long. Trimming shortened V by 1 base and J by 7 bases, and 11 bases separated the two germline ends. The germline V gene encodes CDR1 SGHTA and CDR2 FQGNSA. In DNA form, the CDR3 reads TGTGCCAGCAGCTTAGATGCGGCCGGGGAGCAGTACGTC. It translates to CASSLDAAGEQYV.

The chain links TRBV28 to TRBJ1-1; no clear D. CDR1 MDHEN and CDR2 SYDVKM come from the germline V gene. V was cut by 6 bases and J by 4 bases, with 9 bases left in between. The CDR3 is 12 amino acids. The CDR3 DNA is TGTGCCAGCAGCTGGGAGGCCACTGAAGCTTTCTTT. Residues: CASSWEATEAFF. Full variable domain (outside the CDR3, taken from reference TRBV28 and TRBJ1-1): DVKVTQSSRYLVKRTGEKVFLECVQDMDHENMFWYRQDPGLGLRLIYFSYDVKMKEKGDIPEGYSVSREKKERFSLILESASTNQTSMYLCASSWEATEAFFGQGTRLTVV.

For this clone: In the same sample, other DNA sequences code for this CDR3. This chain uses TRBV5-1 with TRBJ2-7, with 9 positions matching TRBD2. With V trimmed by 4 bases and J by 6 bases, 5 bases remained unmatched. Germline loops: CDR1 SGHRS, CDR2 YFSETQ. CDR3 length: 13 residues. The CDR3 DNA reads TGCGCCAGCAGCCTAGCGGGGCGTTCCGAGCAGTACTTC. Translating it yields CASSLAGRSEQYF.

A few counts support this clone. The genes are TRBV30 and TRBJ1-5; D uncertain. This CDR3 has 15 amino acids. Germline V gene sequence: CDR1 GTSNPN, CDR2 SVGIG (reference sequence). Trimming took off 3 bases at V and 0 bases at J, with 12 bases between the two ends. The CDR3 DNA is TGTGCCTGGAGCCGCATAACTAATAGCAATCAGCCCCAGCATTTT. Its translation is CAWSRITNSNQPQHF. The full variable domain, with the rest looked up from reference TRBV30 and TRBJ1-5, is SQTIHQWPATLVQPVGSPLSLECTVEGTSNPNLYWYRQAAGRGLQLLFYSVGIGQISSEVPQNLSASRPQDRQFILSSKKLLLSDSGFYLCAWSRITNSNQPQHFGDGTRLSIL.

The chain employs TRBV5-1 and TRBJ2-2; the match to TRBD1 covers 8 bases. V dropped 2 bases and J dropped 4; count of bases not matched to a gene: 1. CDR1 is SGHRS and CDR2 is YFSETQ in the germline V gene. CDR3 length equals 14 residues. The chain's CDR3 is CASSFTGGTGELFF. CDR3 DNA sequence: TGCGCCAGCAGCTTTACAGGGGGCACCGGGGAGCTGTTTTTT.

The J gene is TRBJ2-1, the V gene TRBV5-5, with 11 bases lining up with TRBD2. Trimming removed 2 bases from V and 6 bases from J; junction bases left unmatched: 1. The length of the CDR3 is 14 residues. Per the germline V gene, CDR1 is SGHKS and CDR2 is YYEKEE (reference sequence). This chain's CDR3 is CASSFSGGVNEQFF. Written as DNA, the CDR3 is TGTGCCAGCAGCTTTAGCGGGGGGGTCAATGAGCAGTTCTTC.

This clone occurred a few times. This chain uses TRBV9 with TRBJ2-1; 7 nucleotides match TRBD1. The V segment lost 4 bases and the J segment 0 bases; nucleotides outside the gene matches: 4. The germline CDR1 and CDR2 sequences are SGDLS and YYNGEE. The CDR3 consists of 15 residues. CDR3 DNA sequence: TGTGCCAGCAGCCGGACAGGCCGCTCCTACAATGAGCAGTTCTTC. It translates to CASSRTGRSYNEQFF.

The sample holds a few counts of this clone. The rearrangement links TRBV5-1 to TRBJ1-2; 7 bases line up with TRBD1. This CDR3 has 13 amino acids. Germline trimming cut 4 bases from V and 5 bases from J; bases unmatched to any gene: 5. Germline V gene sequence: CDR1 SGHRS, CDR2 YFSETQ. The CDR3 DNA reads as TGCGCCAGCAGCCAGACAGGGACGTATGGCTACACCTTC. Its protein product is CASSQTGTYGYTF.

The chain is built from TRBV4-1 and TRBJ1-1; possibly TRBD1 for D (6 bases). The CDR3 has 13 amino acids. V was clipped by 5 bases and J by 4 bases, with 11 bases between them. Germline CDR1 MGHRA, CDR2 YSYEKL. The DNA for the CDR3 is TGCGCCAGCAGCATGGACAGACTCACTGAAGCTTTCTTT. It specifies CASSMDRLTEAFF.

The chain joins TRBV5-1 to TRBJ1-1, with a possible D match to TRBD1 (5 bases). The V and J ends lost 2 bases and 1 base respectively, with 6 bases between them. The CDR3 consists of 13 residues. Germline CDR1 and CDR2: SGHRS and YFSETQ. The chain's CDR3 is CASSFQGNTEAFF. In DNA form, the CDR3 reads TGCGCCAGCAGCTTCCAGGGGAACACTGAAGCTTTCTTT.

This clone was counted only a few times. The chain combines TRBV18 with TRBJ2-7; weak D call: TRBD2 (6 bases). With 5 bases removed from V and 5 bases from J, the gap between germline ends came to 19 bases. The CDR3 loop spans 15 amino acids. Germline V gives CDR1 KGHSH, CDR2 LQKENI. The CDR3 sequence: CASSSQIGGGDEQYF. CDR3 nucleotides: TGTGCCAGCTCATCGCAGATCGGGGGTGGGGACGAGCAGTACTTC.

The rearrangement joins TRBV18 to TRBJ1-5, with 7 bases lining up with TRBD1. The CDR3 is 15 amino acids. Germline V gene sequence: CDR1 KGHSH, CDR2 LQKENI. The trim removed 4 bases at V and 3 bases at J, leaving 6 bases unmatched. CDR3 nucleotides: TGTGCCAGCTCACGGGCGACAGGGCCCAATCAGCCCCAGCATTTT. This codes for CASSRATGPNQPQHF.

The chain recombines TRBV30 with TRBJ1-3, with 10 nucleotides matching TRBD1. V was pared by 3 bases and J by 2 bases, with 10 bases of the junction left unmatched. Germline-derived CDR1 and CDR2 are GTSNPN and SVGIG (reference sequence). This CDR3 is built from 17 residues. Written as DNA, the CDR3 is TGTGCCTGGAGGACGACAGGGGGCTTAAGGACTGGAAACACCATATATTTT. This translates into CAWRTTGGLRTGNTIYF. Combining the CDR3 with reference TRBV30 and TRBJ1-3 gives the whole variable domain SQTIHQWPATLVQPVGSPLSLECTVEGTSNPNLYWYRQAAGRGLQLLFYSVGIGQISSEVPQNLSASRPQDRQFILSSKKLLLSDSGFYLCAWRTTGGLRTGNTIYFGEGSWLTVV.

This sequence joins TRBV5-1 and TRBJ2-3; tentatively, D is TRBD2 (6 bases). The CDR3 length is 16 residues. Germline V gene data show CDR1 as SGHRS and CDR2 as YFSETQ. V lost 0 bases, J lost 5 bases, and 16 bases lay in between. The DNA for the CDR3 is TGCGCCAGCAGCTTGGTTTCCCACGGGGGTGTAGATACGCAGTATTTT. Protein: CASSLVSHGGVDTQYF.

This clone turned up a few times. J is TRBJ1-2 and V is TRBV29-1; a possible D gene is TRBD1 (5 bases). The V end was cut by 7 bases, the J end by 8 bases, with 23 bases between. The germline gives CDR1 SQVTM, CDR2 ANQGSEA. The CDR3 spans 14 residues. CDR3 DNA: TGCAGCGCCGGGAGCAGGGAAGGGCCTCTAGGCTACACCTTC. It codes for CSAGSREGPLGYTF. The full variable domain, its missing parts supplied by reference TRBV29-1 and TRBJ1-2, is SAVISQKPSRDICQRGTSLTIQCQVDSQVTMMFWYRQQPGQSLTLIATANQGSEATYESGFVIDKFPISRPNLTFSTLTVSNMSPEDSSIYLCSAGSREGPLGYTFGSGTRLTVV.

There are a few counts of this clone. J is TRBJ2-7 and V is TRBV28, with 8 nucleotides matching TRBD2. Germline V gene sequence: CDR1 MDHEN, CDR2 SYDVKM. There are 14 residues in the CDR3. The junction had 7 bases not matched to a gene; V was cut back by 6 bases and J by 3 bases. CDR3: CASRNPSGGYEQYF. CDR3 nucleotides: TGTGCCAGCAGGAATCCCAGCGGGGGCTACGAGCAGTACTTC. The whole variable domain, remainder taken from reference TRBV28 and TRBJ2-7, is DVKVTQSSRYLVKRTGEKVFLECVQDMDHENMFWYRQDPGLGLRLIYFSYDVKMKEKGDIPEGYSVSREKKERFSLILESASTNQTSMYLCASRNPSGGYEQYFGPGTRLTVT.

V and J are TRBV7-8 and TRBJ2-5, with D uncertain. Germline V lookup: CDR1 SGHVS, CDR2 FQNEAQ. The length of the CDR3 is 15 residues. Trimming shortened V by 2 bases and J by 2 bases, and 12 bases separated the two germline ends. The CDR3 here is CASSLHEVVQETQYF. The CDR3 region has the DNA TGTGCCAGCAGCTTACACGAGGTGGTTCAAGAGACCCAGTACTTC.

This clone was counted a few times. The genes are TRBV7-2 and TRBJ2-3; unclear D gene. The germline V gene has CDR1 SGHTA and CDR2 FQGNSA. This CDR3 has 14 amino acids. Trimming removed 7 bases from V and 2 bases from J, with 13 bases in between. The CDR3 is CASILRRTTDTQYF. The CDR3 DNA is TGTGCCAGCATCCTGCGCCGCACCACAGATACGCAGTATTTT.

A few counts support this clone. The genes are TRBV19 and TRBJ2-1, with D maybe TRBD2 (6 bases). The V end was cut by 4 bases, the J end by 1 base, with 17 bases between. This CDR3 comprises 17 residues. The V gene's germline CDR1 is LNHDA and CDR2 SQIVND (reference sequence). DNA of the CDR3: TGTGCCAGTAGTAAGGGTCGGCGGGACCCGTCCTACAATGAGCAGTTCTTC. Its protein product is CASSKGRRDPSYNEQFF.

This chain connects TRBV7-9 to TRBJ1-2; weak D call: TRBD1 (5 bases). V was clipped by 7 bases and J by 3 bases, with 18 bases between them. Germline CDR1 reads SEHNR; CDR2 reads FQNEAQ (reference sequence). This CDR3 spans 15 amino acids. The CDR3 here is CASTQREGLDYGYTF. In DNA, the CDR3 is TGTGCCAGCACCCAGAGGGAGGGGCTCGACTATGGCTACACCTTC.